The clone carrying this TCR beta chain was counted once. The sample comes from a study of blood T cell repertoires in COVID-19. About the study: COVID-19 samples from acute and convalescent phases originated in the United States, Italy and Spain.

In the authors' workflow: Scientists estimated how many nucleated cells there were by amplifying reference gene primers. Sequenced by immunoSEQ multiplex PCR; TCRdb stores in-frame clones only, minus some. V, J and clone size are those of that table, while D and trimming were read from the DNA. The sample has over 150,000 clones, 85% seen once; the top ten hold roughly 6.2%. The recovered donors of Cohort 3 showed two negative PCRs, clearance, or symptom resolution. CDR1 is KGHSH and CDR2 is LQKENI in the germline V gene. CDR3 size: 11 residues. Between the trimmed V and J ends, which lost 2 bases and 11 bases, there was a span of 9 bases.

The sequenced material came from PBMCs or T cells enriched from blood (not recorded which). The rearrangement links TRBV18 to TRBJ1-1; D not resolved. This TCR derives from a man aged 35 to 55 who had recovered from COVID-19. The CDR3 sequence: CASSPGSGAFF. For the CDR3, the DNA is TGTGCCAGCTCACCAGGGTCGGGTGCTTTCTTT.